This entry lists 12 T cell receptor beta chains sequenced from one sample in a study of cytomegalovirus exposure and HLA in healthy donors. 60 Vbeta and 13 Jbeta primers were used in PCR. The table came from immunoSEQ multiplex PCR; TCRdb's copy has only in-frame clones and leaves some out. The sample shows about 140,000 clones, around two thirds of them seen only once. The specimen sequenced was PBMCs. The receptor source for this set is a middle-aged woman in good health and CMV-seronegative.

CDR3 region: CATRAGRSLNTEAFF. The CDR3 nucleotides are TGTGCCACCCGAGCGGGTCGGTCGCTGAACACTGAAGCTTTCTTT. The V gene is TRBV27, the J gene TRBJ1-1; D call uncertain. The CDR3 is 15 amino acids. Per germline, CDR1 MNHEY and CDR2 SMNVEV (reference sequence). Trimming pared 10 bases from V and 0 bases from J, leaving 18 bases between.

The chain has TRBV28 and TRBJ1-6, with D perhaps TRBD1 (6 bases). The V end lost 2 bases, the J end lost 18 bases, and 14 bases lay between the germline ends. CDR1 is MDHEN and CDR2 is SYDVKM in the germline V gene. This CDR3 is 12 amino acids long. The CDR3 loop is CASSLRNRASHF. Written as DNA, the CDR3 is TGTGCCAGCAGTTTAAGGAACAGGGCAAGCCACTTT.

The chain is built from TRBV2 and TRBJ2-4; D perhaps matches TRBD2 (6 bases). This CDR3 is built from 12 residues. CDR1 and CDR2 from the germline V gene are SNHLY and FYNNEI. Trimming pared 4 bases from V and 9 bases from J, leaving 10 bases between. CDR3 DNA sequence: TGTGCCAGCAGTGTGGAGGGAGGCATTCAGTACTTC. Protein sequence: CASSVEGGIQYF.

V usage is TRBV7-2 and J usage is TRBJ2-7; D is uncertain. The V end lost 5 bases, the J end lost 5 bases, and 7 bases lay between the germline ends. CDR3 length equals 11 residues. The V gene's germline CDR1 is SGHTA and CDR2 FQGNSA. Here the CDR3 reads CASSQAHEQYF. The CDR3 DNA is TGTGCCAGCAGCCAGGCCCACGAGCAGTACTTC.

This clone was counted only a few times. The chain carries TRBV4-1 and TRBJ1-1; 7 nucleotides match TRBD1. The CDR3 contains 13 residues. Per the germline V gene, CDR1 is MGHRA and CDR2 is YSYEKL. The J segment lost 3 bases and the V segment lost 6 bases, leaving 4 bases of the junction unmatched. CDR3: CASRNTGDTEAFF. The DNA of the CDR3 is TGCGCCAGCAGGAATACAGGGGACACTGAAGCTTTCTTT.

The chain combines TRBV2 with TRBJ1-2; tentative D call: TRBD1 (5 bases). Germline V gene data show CDR1 as SNHLY and CDR2 as FYNNEI. The CDR3 has 14 residues. V lost 11 bases, J lost 1 base, and 17 bases lay in between. The CDR3, as DNA: TGTGCCGGCACTTTGAGCAGGGTTAACTATGGCTACACCTTC. Translated, it gives CAGTLSRVNYGYTF.

The chain recombines TRBV5-4 with TRBJ1-4; the D gene is possibly TRBD1 (5 bases). The CDR3 is made up of 14 amino acids. CDR1 is SGHNT, CDR2 YYREEE, per germline (reference sequence). Deletions cut 0 bases from V and 7 bases from J, with 10 bases between. The CDR3 bases are TGTGCCAGCAGCTTGGAAAGGGGCGGTGAAAAACTGTTTTTT. This translates into CASSLERGGEKLFF.

The gene calls are TRBV29-1 and TRBJ2-3; 7 nucleotides match TRBD1. This CDR3 is 13 amino acids long. Germline CDR1 and CDR2: SQVTM and ANQGSEA. V shed 6 bases, J shed 1 base, and the junction held 4 bases outside the gene matches. The CDR3 nucleotides read TGCAGCGTCCGACAGGGTCGCACAGATACGCAGTATTTT. Encoded protein: CSVRQGRTDTQYF.

V gene TRBV14 combines with J gene TRBJ1-1, with a tentative D call TRBD1 (6 bases). The V and J ends lost 1 base and 5 bases respectively, with 20 bases between them. The CDR3 spans 17 residues. Germline loops: CDR1 SGHDN, CDR2 FVKESK. The CDR3 reads CASSQVFQGRLSTEAFF. The CDR3 DNA follows: TGTGCCAGCAGCCAAGTTTTCCAGGGGCGGTTGAGTACTGAAGCTTTCTTT.

This rearrangement joins TRBV4-3 to TRBJ2-5, with TRBD2 identical over 9 bases. Germline CDR1 and CDR2: LGHNA and YSLEER. The length of the CDR3 is 16 residues. J gave up 7 bases and V 0 bases, and 9 bases lay outside the gene matches. The CDR3 DNA sequence: TGCGCCAGCAGCCAAGACGGAGCGGGGGGTACGGGGACCCAGTACTTC. Translated, it gives CASSQDGAGGTGTQYF.

The chain combines TRBV7-7 with TRBJ1-1, with D tentatively TRBD1 (6 bases). Trimming shortened V by 5 bases and J by 11 bases, and 18 bases separated the two germline ends. Per the germline V gene, CDR1 is SSHAT and CDR2 is FNYEAQ (reference sequence). The CDR3 consists of 13 residues. The CDR3 region is CASSRDMSSIAFF. For the CDR3, the DNA is TGTGCCAGCAGCCGGGACATGTCTAGTATTGCTTTCTTT.

This chain uses TRBV6-6 with TRBJ2-5; D is perhaps TRBD2 (6 bases). Trimming pared 2 bases from V and 5 bases from J, leaving 9 bases between. The germline gives CDR1 MNHNY, CDR2 SVGAGI (reference sequence). The CDR3 runs 13 residues. CDR3: CASSYGGTETQYF. The CDR3 bases are TGTGCCAGCAGTTACGGGGGGACGGAGACCCAGTACTTC.